This TCR beta chain is from a study of CD8+ T cells in alopecia areata. Study details: A regimen of oral tofacitinib, 5 to 10 mg twice daily, was given to treated patients.

Study-wide findings and caveats: Possibly as an HLA-related effect, TCR sharing across patients appeared less clear than in mice.

In each case, RNA was isolated and then reverse transcribed into cDNA as the sequencing template. Libraries were prepared by immunoSEQ multiplex PCR; TCRdb keeps only in-frame clonotypes and omits some of them. The sample consists of roughly 200,000 clones, roughly 44% of them appearing once. On this clone: What it binds is not known.

The CDR3 consists of 12 residues. The trim removed 11 bases at V and 5 bases at J, leaving 5 bases unmatched. Germline V gene lookup returns CDR1 LNHDA and CDR2 SQIVND (reference sequence). As for treatment: oral pan-JAK inhibitor, 5-10 mg twice daily. Sorting of CD4+ and CD8+ T cells was performed on PBMCs. V is TRBV19 and J is TRBJ2-2, with 7 bases matching TRBD1. The clonotype was recovered from a human donor with alopecia areata. Here the sequenced sample was CD4+ T cells sorted from blood, taken between weeks 36 and 40, from a patient treated with tofacitinib. The CDR3 here is CALGTATGELFF. CDR3 nucleotide sequence: TGTGCCCTCGGGACAGCGACCGGGGAGCTGTTTTTT.